Included here is one TCR beta chain sequence, with context. The record originates from a study of T cell responses to AZD1222 COVID-19 vaccine. CDR3 length equals 12 residues. Germline-derived CDR1 and CDR2 are MNHEY and SMNVEV (reference sequence). V was pared by 3 bases and J by 5 bases, with 5 bases between. The protocol was immunoSEQ multiplex PCR, while the TCRdb copy is restricted to in-frame clones and leaves out a portion. The data hold some 120,000 clones, with 85% to 95% observed a single time. This specimen was peripheral blood, taken on day 0 of AZD1222 vaccination. The rearrangement links TRBV27 to TRBJ2-1; D not certain. The source of this sequence is an adult in good health. The CDR3, as DNA: TGTGCCAGCAGTTTGCGGCACAATGAGCAGTTCTTC. This codes for CASSLRHNEQFF.